This T cell receptor (beta chain) emerged from a study of identical twins. Through template switching, a universal primer site was introduced, and the cDNA contained unique molecular identifiers. MiXCR, run by TCRdb on the 5' RACE reads, gives a single entry per CDR3 protein. Of 350,000 to 450,000 distinct CDR3 sequences in the sample, approximately 17% were seen once. This CDR3 is built from 13 residues. V was trimmed by 6 bases and J by 5 bases, leaving 10 bases between them. This clonotype has only a few counts. The sequence came from a man aged 50 to 60 in good health. Input material: naive T cells sorted from blood. The rearrangement links TRBV12-3 or TRBV12-4 to TRBJ2-2; TRBD1 is a possible D gene (5 bases). CDR3 nucleotides: TGTGCCAGCAGACAAGCAGGGACCGGGGAGCTGTTTTTT. Its protein is CASRQAGTGELFF.